A selection of T cell receptor beta chains follows, all from one sample in a study of brain T cells in children with intractable seizures. This table comes from immunoSEQ multiplex PCR, and its TCRdb copy is limited to in-frame clones, with some not included. The data hold about 320,000 clones, with about 94% observed a single time. The sample in question was peripheral blood, obtained about 5 months after surgery. The receptor set was obtained from a boy under two years old with tuberous sclerosis and intractable seizures. Both conserved end residues are part of each CDR3. Each record gives: clone size, D gene, CDR3 length, V gene, J gene, CDR3 protein, CDR3 DNA. A D gene is named only where the DNA matches it firmly. Clone size is not always given. Where it is, it says once, few, many or a class for expanded clones.

>medium-sized|TRBD2|14|TRBV4-1|TRBJ2-3
CASSPSSGSHTQYF
TGCGCCAGCAGCCCCTCTAGCGGGAGTCATACGCAGTATTTT
>-|TRBD2|15|TRBV19|TRBJ2-1
CASSIGGGAWDEQFF
TGTGCCAGTAGTATTGGCGGGGGAGCGTGGGATGAGCAGTTCTTC
>-|TRBD1|13|TRBV30|TRBJ1-1
CASWYGTVTEAFF
TGTGCCTCATGGTACGGGACAGTGACTGAAGCTTTCTTT
>-|-|13|TRBV6-2/TRBV6-3|TRBJ1-3
CASSYSAGNTIYF
TGTGCCAGCAGTTATTCTGCTGGAAACACCATATATTTT
>-|TRBD2|16|TRBV5-6|TRBJ2-3
CASSLGLAGRTDTQYF
TGTGCCAGCAGCTTGGGGTTAGCGGGACGGACAGATACGCAGTATTTT
>-|-|13|TRBV18|TRBJ1-1
CASSRQDNTEAFF
TGTGCCAGCTCACGGCAGGATAACACTGAAGCTTTCTTT
>-|-|14|TRBV19|TRBJ1-1
CASSARGMNTEAFF
TGTGCCAGTAGTGCAAGGGGTATGAACACTGAAGCTTTCTTT
>-|-|14|TRBV7-6|TRBJ1-6
CASSHSRTNSPLHF
TGTGCCAGCAGCCATTCCCGCACTAATTCACCCCTCCACTTT
>-|TRBD1|15|TRBV7-2|TRBJ1-5
CASSLGTDSNQPQHF
TGTGCCAGCAGCTTGGGGACAGATAGCAATCAGCCCCAGCATTTT
>-|-|11|TRBV5-1|TRBJ2-5
CASSGGETQYF
TGCGCCAGTTCCGGGGGAGAGACCCAGTACTTC
>-|TRBD2|16|TRBV5-1|TRBJ2-2
CASSLVSDGGAGELFF
TGCGCCAGCAGCTTGGTGAGCGACGGGGGGGCCGGGGAGCTGTTTTTT
>-|TRBD1|15|TRBV18|TRBJ1-1
CASSPVAGQSTEAFF
TGTGCCAGCTCACCGGTCGCGGGACAGAGCACTGAAGCTTTCTTT
>-|TRBD1|18|TRBV19|TRBJ2-5
CASICIEGQGRGAETQYF
TGTGCCAGTATCTGCATAGAAGGACAGGGTCGGGGCGCGGAGACCCAGTACTTC
>-|-|13|TRBV28|TRBJ2-5
CASRRGREETQYF
TGTGCCAGCCGAAGGGGCAGGGAGGAGACCCAGTACTTC
>-|-|15|TRBV6-1|TRBJ2-2
CASSEATGTGGELFF
TGTGCCAGCAGTGAAGCAACGGGGACGGGTGGGGAGCTGTTTTTT
>-|TRBD1|16|TRBV28|TRBJ1-2
CASSLWGTGINYGYTF
TGTGCCAGCAGTTTATGGGGGACAGGTATAAACTATGGCTACACCTTC
>-|-|12|TRBV30|TRBJ2-7
CAWSPSFYEQYF
TGTGCCTGGAGTCCTTCATTCTACGAGCAGTACTTC
>-|-|14|TRBV9|TRBJ2-6
CASSVVPGANVLTF
TGTGCCAGCAGCGTAGTCCCTGGGGCCAACGTCCTGACTTTC
>few|TRBD1|16|TRBV28|TRBJ2-2
CASRETDRGGTGELFF
TGTGCCAGCAGGGAAACCGACAGGGGTGGCACCGGGGAGCTGTTTTTT
>once|-|13|TRBV3-1/TRBV3-2|TRBJ2-7
CASSPPGSYEQYF
TGTGCCAGCAGCCCCCCGGGATCCTACGAGCAGTACTTC
>-|-|11|TRBV12-3/TRBV12-4|TRBJ1-4
CASSLGEKLFF
TGTGCCAGCAGTTTAGGTGAAAAACTGTTTTTT
>-|TRBD1|15|TRBV6-5|TRBJ1-4
CASSYRDRGREKLFF
TGTGCCAGCAGTTACAGGGACAGGGGGCGTGAAAAACTGTTTTTT